A single sample gave rise to the 26 T cell receptor beta chains below, sequenced in a study of T cell changes during pregnancy in multiple sclerosis. Clones were read by immunoSEQ multiplex PCR, and TCRdb kept only the in-frame ones, dropping some. The sample consists of tens of thousands of clones, more than 75% of them appearing once. The sample here was CD4+ T cells from peripheral blood mononuclear cells, taken in the first trimester of pregnancy. Receptors were obtained from a female donor in good health, enrolled as a control in a pregnancy study.

The rearrangement uses TRBV27 and TRBJ1-2; D gene unclear. This CDR3 spans 14 amino acids. CDR1 and CDR2 from the germline V gene are MNHEY and SMNVEV (reference sequence). The germline V and J ends were trimmed by 5 bases and 7 bases, with 17 bases remaining between them. For the CDR3, the DNA is TGTGCCAGCAGTGCTACCCTCCGAGGTTCTGGCTACACCTTC. This sequence encodes CASSATLRGSGYTF.

This clone was counted a few times. The V call is TRBV2, the J call TRBJ2-2, with 7 bases aligning to TRBD2. V lost 4 bases and J lost 4; bases outside the gene matches: 9. The CDR3 consists of 16 residues. Per germline, CDR1 SNHLY and CDR2 FYNNEI. The CDR3 DNA follows: TGTGCCAGCAGTGCCACCCCGGGACTAATCACCGGGGAGCTGTTTTTT. This translates into CASSATPGLITGELFF.

The chain uses TRBV29-1 and TRBJ1-2; D is undetermined. V gave up 4 bases and J gave up 5 bases, with 14 bases separating them. This CDR3 spans 13 amino acids. Germline CDR1 reads SQVTM; CDR2 reads ANQGSEA. The CDR3 bases are TGCAGCGTTGGGGCCCCGGGAGGGTATGGCTACACCTTC. Protein: CSVGAPGGYGYTF.

The chain uses TRBV11-2 and TRBJ2-4; 7 nucleotides align to TRBD2. The ends lost 1 base at V and 6 bases at J; junction bases unmatched: 3. The CDR3 consists of 14 residues. CDR1 SGHAT and CDR2 FQNNGV come from the germline V gene. The CDR3 loop is CASSLAGGLNIQYF. The CDR3 DNA follows: TGTGCCAGCAGCTTAGCGGGGGGATTAAACATTCAGTACTTC.

CDR3 sequence reads: CASSLRAGGVETQYF. CDR3 nucleotides: TGTGCCAGCAGCTTGCGCGCGGGGGGGGTAGAGACCCAGTACTTC. V gene TRBV5-6 combines with J gene TRBJ2-5; 9 positions match TRBD2. In germline, CDR1 is SGHDT, CDR2 YYEEEE. V trimming: 1 base; J trimming: 4 bases; junction bases outside the gene matches: 5. CDR3 size: 15 residues.

This chain uses TRBV30 with TRBJ1-6, with D possibly being TRBD1 (6 bases). V gave up 3 bases and J gave up 6 bases, with 9 bases separating them. The CDR3 sequence is 13 residues long. Germline V gives CDR1 GTSNPN, CDR2 SVGIG (reference sequence). The CDR3 nucleotides are TGTGCCTGGAGGGTGGACAGTAATTCACCCCTCCACTTT. This codes for CAWRVDSNSPLHF.

The chain couples TRBV7-3 to TRBJ2-2, with D possibly TRBD1 on 5 matching bases. CDR3 length: 15 amino acids. Trimming pared 0 bases from V and 6 bases from J, leaving 11 bases between. Germline CDR1 is SGHTA and CDR2 is FQGTGA. The CDR3 coding sequence is TGTGCCAGCAGCTTAACAGGGGCAAGGGCCGGGGAGCTGTTTTTT. Translation gives CASSLTGARAGELFF.

The rearrangement links TRBV7-9 to TRBJ2-2; the match to TRBD2 covers 7 bases. The CDR3 length is 16 residues. V lost 1 base, J lost 5 bases, and 7 bases stayed unmatched. Germline V gene lookup returns CDR1 SEHNR and CDR2 FQNEAQ (reference sequence). This chain's CDR3 is CASSLDGGGRTGELFF. Written as DNA, the CDR3 is TGTGCCAGCAGCTTAGATGGCGGGGGAAGAACCGGGGAGCTGTTTTTT.

The V and J genes are TRBV7-8 and TRBJ2-7; tentative D call: TRBD2 (6 bases). Per germline, CDR1 SGHVS and CDR2 FQNEAQ. This CDR3 has 14 residues. V was pared by 5 bases and J by 5 bases, with 16 bases between. The CDR3 coding sequence is TGTGCCAGCAGCCGACTAGTGAAGGTCCACGAGCAGTACTTC. Translation: CASSRLVKVHEQYF.

The table lists this clone with a count of one. This chain links TRBV5-1 with TRBJ2-5, with TRBD2 identical over 9 bases. Germline V CDR1 and CDR2: SGHRS, YFSETQ. V shed 4 bases, J shed 2 bases, and the junction held 6 bases outside the gene matches. The length of the CDR3 is 15 residues. The CDR3 sequence: CASSPAGGLQETQYF. CDR3 DNA sequence: TGCGCCAGCAGCCCAGCGGGGGGACTACAAGAGACCCAGTACTTC.

This clone was found once. V usage is TRBV18 and J usage is TRBJ2-3; 7 nucleotides line up with TRBD2. V dropped 0 bases and J dropped 1; count of bases not matched to a gene: 7. This CDR3 has 17 residues. Germline V lookup: CDR1 KGHSH, CDR2 LQKENI. Here the CDR3 reads CASSPPSRGGRTDTQYF. CDR3 coding DNA: TGTGCCAGCTCACCACCGAGTCGCGGGGGACGCACAGATACGCAGTATTTT.

V is TRBV4-1 and J is TRBJ1-6, with D tentatively TRBD1 (6 bases). Trimming cost V 8 bases and J 9 bases, with 14 bases left between them. CDR3 size: 13 residues. CDR1 is MGHRA, CDR2 YSYEKL, per germline. The CDR3 region is CASGGGPSSPLHF. CDR3 bases: TGCGCCAGCGGGGGGGGGCCGAGTTCACCCCTCCACTTT.

This clone is a singleton in its sample. The chain combines TRBV5-1 with TRBJ2-5, with D tentatively TRBD2 (5 bases). Germline V gene sequence: CDR1 SGHRS, CDR2 YFSETQ. Trimming stripped 4 bases from V and 3 bases from J, with 13 bases between. The CDR3 is 14 residues long. DNA for the CDR3: TGCGCCAGCAGCCGGGGAGCCGGGAAAGAGACCCAGTACTTC. It is translated as CASSRGAGKETQYF. Full variable domain (remainder filled in from reference TRBV5-1 and TRBJ2-5): KAGVTQTPRYLIKTRGQQVTLSCSPISGHRSVSWYQQTPGQGLQFLFEYFSETQRNKGNFPGRFSGRQFSNSRSEMNVSTLELGDSALYLCASSRGAGKETQYFGPGTRLLVL.

The V gene is TRBV6-5, the J gene TRBJ1-6; D gene uncertain. Germline V CDR1 and CDR2: MNHEY, SVGAGI. This CDR3 is built from 15 residues. Trimming took 9 bases from V and 9 from J, leaving 21 bases between them. The CDR3 DNA sequence: TGTGCCAGTGGCAGAGAGTCGGCAACGGGTTCACCCCTCCACTTT. Translating gives CASGRESATGSPLHF.

V usage is TRBV9 and J usage is TRBJ2-1; 13 nucleotides agree with TRBD2. Germline values: CDR1 SGDLS, CDR2 YYNGEE. This CDR3 contains 17 residues. The J segment lost 7 bases and the V segment lost 4 bases, leaving 11 bases of the junction unmatched. The CDR3 DNA is TGTGCCAGCAGCATCGACCTCGGGACTAGCGGGGTTAATGAGCAGTTCTTC. It yields the protein CASSIDLGTSGVNEQFF.

The V and J genes are TRBV30 and TRBJ1-1; D remains unclear. V was shortened by 5 bases and J by 5 bases, with 9 bases between the two germline ends. This CDR3 has 11 amino acids. Germline loops: CDR1 GTSNPN, CDR2 SVGIG (reference sequence). The CDR3 coding sequence is TGTGCCTGGGTATTCGTGACTGAAGCTTTCTTT. Its protein is CAWVFVTEAFF.

The rearrangement links TRBV14 to TRBJ2-1, with 10 nucleotides matching TRBD1. The CDR3 sequence is 14 residues long. V shed 7 bases and J 4 bases; nucleotides not matched to a gene: 4. Germline V gives CDR1 SGHDN, CDR2 FVKESK. The DNA of the CDR3 is TGTGCCAGCAAAGGGACAGGGGAATACAATGAGCAGTTCTTC. Protein product: CASKGTGEYNEQFF.

The genes are TRBV18 and TRBJ1-1; TRBD1 is a possible D gene (6 bases). CDR1 KGHSH and CDR2 LQKENI come from the germline V gene. This CDR3 comprises 16 residues. The V end lost 2 bases, the J end lost 3 bases, and 16 bases lay between the germline ends. CDR3 region: CASSPSKGGGHTEAFF. The CDR3 DNA reads TGTGCCAGCTCACCATCCAAGGGGGGAGGGCACACTGAAGCTTTCTTT.

In its sample, this clone was seen a few times. This rearrangement joins TRBV30 to TRBJ1-1; D uncertain. V was clipped by 4 bases and J by 4 bases, with 13 bases between them. Germline-derived CDR1 and CDR2 are GTSNPN and SVGIG (reference sequence). The CDR3 has 13 residues. The DNA for the CDR3 is TGTGCCTGGAAAAAGACATTAGGCACTGAAGCTTTCTTT. This codes for CAWKKTLGTEAFF.

The V call is TRBV4-2, the J call TRBJ2-7; 10 bases fit TRBD2. The V and J ends lost 3 bases and 2 bases, in that order; junction bases with no gene match: 1. There are 14 residues in the CDR3. The germline V gene has CDR1 LGHNA and CDR2 YNFKEQ. CDR3 sequence: CASSQLAGAYEQYF. DNA of the CDR3: TGTGCCAGCAGCCAGCTAGCGGGGGCCTACGAGCAGTACTTC.

This chain connects TRBV6-5 to TRBJ1-1; D gene unclear. V was clipped by 5 bases and J by 0 bases, with 7 bases between them. The CDR3 has 13 amino acids. Germline V gene sequence: CDR1 MNHEY, CDR2 SVGAGI. For the CDR3, the DNA is TGTGCCAGCAGTCCCAATCTGAACACTGAAGCTTTCTTT. Translation gives CASSPNLNTEAFF.

The chain carries TRBV4-2 and TRBJ1-4, with D possibly matching TRBD1 (6 bases). Germline values: CDR1 LGHNA, CDR2 YNFKEQ. Deletions cut 1 base from V and 2 bases from J, with 11 bases between. The CDR3 length is 16 residues. The CDR3 here is CASSQGQGSTNEKLFF. In DNA form, the CDR3 reads TGTGCCAGCAGCCAAGGGCAGGGGTCGACTAATGAAAAACTGTTTTTT.

V is TRBV4-2 and J is TRBJ2-3; no clear D gene. This CDR3 region has 13 residues. CDR1 and CDR2 (germline): LGHNA, YNFKEQ. V dropped 1 base and J dropped 4 bases, with 6 bases sitting between them. The CDR3 coding sequence is TGTGCCAGCAGCCAAGGCCGGGCAGATACGCAGTATTTT. Protein product: CASSQGRADTQYF.

This sequence joins TRBV5-1 and TRBJ2-7; 9 bases align to TRBD2. Germline V CDR1 and CDR2: SGHRS, YFSETQ. J gave up 2 bases and V 0 bases, and 9 bases lay outside the gene matches. This CDR3 region has 17 residues. The CDR3, as DNA: TGCGCCAGCAGCTTGGCCCGCCGGACTAGCGAAACCTACGAGCAGTACTTC. Translated: CASSLARRTSETYEQYF. Based on the CDR3 plus reference TRBV5-1 and TRBJ2-7, the full variable domain is KAGVTQTPRYLIKTRGQQVTLSCSPISGHRSVSWYQQTPGQGLQFLFEYFSETQRNKGNFPGRFSGRQFSNSRSEMNVSTLELGDSALYLCASSLARRTSETYEQYFGPGTRLTVT.

The chain couples TRBV19 to TRBJ1-6; 9 bases map to TRBD1. The CDR3 is 15 amino acids. V was clipped by 5 bases and J by 13 bases; unmatched bases: 12. In germline, CDR1 is LNHDA, CDR2 SQIVND (reference sequence). The CDR3 spells CASSRGTGNPPPLHF. The CDR3, as DNA: TGTGCCAGTAGTCGAGGGACAGGGAACCCCCCGCCCCTCCACTTT. The variable domain in full, with the rest retrieved from reference TRBV19 and TRBJ1-6, is DGGITQSPKYLFRKEGQNVTLSCEQNLNHDAMYWYRQDPGQGLRLIYYSQIVNDFQKGDIAEGYSVSREKKESFPLTVTSAQKNPTAFYLCASSRGTGNPPPLHFGNGTRLTVT.

This clone appeared a few times. The V call is TRBV2, the J call TRBJ1-2; a possible D gene is TRBD1 (5 bases). From germline, CDR1 is SNHLY and CDR2 FYNNEI. CDR3 size: 13 residues. V lost 5 bases and J 8 bases, leaving 15 bases between the germline ends. CDR3 sequence (DNA): TGTGCCAGCAGTTATCAGGGAACCGAGGGCTACACCTTC. Protein product: CASSYQGTEGYTF.